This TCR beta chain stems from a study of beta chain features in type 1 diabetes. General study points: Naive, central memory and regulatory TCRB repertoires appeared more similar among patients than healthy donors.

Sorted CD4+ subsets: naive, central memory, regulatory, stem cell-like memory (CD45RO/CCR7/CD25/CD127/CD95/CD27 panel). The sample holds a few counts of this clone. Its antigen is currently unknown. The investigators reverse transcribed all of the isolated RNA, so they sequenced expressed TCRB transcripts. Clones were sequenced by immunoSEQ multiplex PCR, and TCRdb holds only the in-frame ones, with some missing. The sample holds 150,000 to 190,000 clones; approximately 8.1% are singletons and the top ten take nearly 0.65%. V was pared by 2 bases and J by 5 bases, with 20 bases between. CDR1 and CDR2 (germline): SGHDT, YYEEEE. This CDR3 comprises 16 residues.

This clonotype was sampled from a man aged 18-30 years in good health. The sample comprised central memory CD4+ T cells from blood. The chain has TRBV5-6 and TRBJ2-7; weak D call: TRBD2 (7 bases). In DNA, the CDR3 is TGTGCCAGCAGCTTTCTATGGGGGGGCCAAAATAACGAGCAGTACTTC. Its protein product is CASSFLWGGQNNEQYF.